This T cell receptor (beta chain) was sequenced during a study of shared T cell receptors in the human thymus (TCRdb year 2021). General notes on the study: The study examined how the human thymus generates shared, self-reactive T-cell receptor alpha chains.

The CDR3, from cysteine to phenylalanine, totals 16 residues. CDR3 DNA only is kept here, 48 bases in frame from base 1. For CDR1 and CDR2, the germline V gene (reference sequence) lists MNHEY and SMNVEV. V is pruned by 0 bases and J by 5 bases, leaving 6 bases of the junction without a gene match. Regarding this clone: What antigen it recognizes has not been identified. No qualities accompany the bases; no much larger clone lies one base away.

Preparation of the library involved the immunoSEQ multiplex PCR assay. TCRdb mirrors the immuneACCESS table, restricted to in-frame sequences. Some clones are absent from its copies; in checked studies, under half trace to an unresolved V gene, and the reason for the others is unknown. Across this sample there are 700,000 or so clones, with approximately 85% seen only once. The top ten clones comprise 0.0095% to 0.013% of the sample. These data were likewise used in another study, on human thymus T cells. The second paper states: Immunologically healthy infants undergoing open corrective cardiac surgery for congenital heart defects in Finland were used as donors. Thymus tissue was collected as surgical resects that were removed during corrective cardiac surgery. V and J gene segment usage appeared biased in both thymic and peripheral blood repertoires. Highly overlapping thymic TCR repertoires among unrelated individuals were reported in the related research. TCR alpha and beta repertoires from about 8 infant thymus samples and four related peripheral blood samples were characterized in the study. The cohort included over five male and a couple of female infants, with donor ages spanning 7 to 244 days. Thymocytes were released mechanically from tissue and stored at -70 °C as pellets of roughly 9.5-31 million cells. A QIAsymphony instrument was used to extract genomic DNA from frozen cell pellets. TCRB and TCRAD loci were amplified from a standardized quantity of quality-controlled genomic DNA using the immunoSEQ multiplex PCR assay. The amplicons spanned the V(D)J region and were long enough to cover the CDR3 and allow V and J genes to be identified. The commercial immunoSEQ service was used to sequence amplicons on an Illumina platform. Corrections for primer bias and sequencing errors followed previously described methods, while TCRAD and TCRB definitions were based on the IMGT database. immunoSEQ Analyzer 3.0 and VDJTools were used for repertoire analysis, which covered basic statistics, V/J segment usage, diversity estimates, rarefaction and pairwise overlap. Diversity was estimated with Chao1, ChaoE, Efron-Thisted, Shannon and inverse Simpson indices, and also on datasets down-sampled to the smallest sample. Repertoire overlap used strict matching of CDR3 nucleotide sequence, V gene and J gene, with Jaccard-based multidimensional scaling clustering. On average, thymus samples yielded about 810,000 unique TCRB clonotypes, whereas blood samples yielded some 80,000.

The chain joins TRBV27 to TRBJ1-1; 10 nucleotides in the junction match TRBD1. The origin of this receptor is a girl younger than two with a congenital heart defect. Donor details come from another sample of the same person, matched by shared clones. The sample consisted of thymocytes. The CDR3 amino acid sequence is: CASSLSWDRGLTEAFF. The nucleotide sequence is TGTGCCAGCAGTTTATCGTGGGACAGGGGTTTAACTGAAGCTTTCTTT.